The rows below give T cell receptor beta chains drawn from one sample of a study of shared clonotypes between healthy human individuals. Assay used: immunoSEQ multiplex PCR; TCRdb lists only in-frame clones, some missing. The data contain about 490,000 clones, over 60% of them singletons. What was sequenced was PBMCs. All receptors derive from a woman aged 40 to 50 in good health. Some clones in this sample may be carry-over from other donors' samples. CDR3s include the opening cysteine and the closing phenylalanine or tryptophan.

j_gene	v_gene	CDR3aa
TRBJ1-6	TRBV15	CATSRAQSSSPLHF
TRBJ1-4	TRBV19	CASSNRDSNEKLFF
TRBJ2-3	TRBV5-6	CASTRGIADTQYF
TRBJ2-7	TRBV25-1	CASSERGSIYEQYF
TRBJ2-4	TRBV7-8	CASSSDRGGIQYF
TRBJ2-1	TRBV4-2	CASSQNPGALYNEQFF
TRBJ1-1	TRBV7-2	CASSLTRLDTEAFF
TRBJ1-2	TRBV30	CAWSVTPRSGYTF
TRBJ2-3	TRBV9	CASSVAAGAGSDTQYF
TRBJ2-1	TRBV6-1	CASHGGLAYNNEQFF
TRBJ1-4	TRBV28	CASSLSGASTNEKLFF
TRBJ2-7	TRBV23-1	CASSQLLTLVPSSYEQYF
TRBJ2-3	TRBV19	CASRGPGTDTQYF
TRBJ2-2	TRBV5-1	CASSLLAGGNTGELFF
TRBJ2-7	TRBV6-5	CASSPGEVDEQYF
TRBJ2-7	TRBV6-1	CASSPSSGRSYEQYF
TRBJ2-5	TRBV7-6	CASSELGLAAQETQYF
TRBJ2-7	TRBV6-1	CASSEALFRREQYF
TRBJ1-2	TRBV4-2	CASSQEGGMIGRVYGYTF
TRBJ1-4	TRBV5-1	CASSPEGGLREKLFF
TRBJ2-7	TRBV4-1	CASSQERGQATSSYEQYF
TRBJ2-1	TRBV7-8	CASSVYGYNEQFF
TRBJ1-4	TRBV7-9	CASSGGGASLEKLFF
TRBJ1-1	TRBV7-6	CASSRTGNTEAFF
TRBJ2-3	TRBV10-3	CAISGGLAGGESTDTQYF
TRBJ1-4	TRBV4-3	CASSQDGRPEQLFF
TRBJ2-5	TRBV18	CASSRDHGETQYF
TRBJ1-2	TRBV7-2	CASSPDRGTNYGYTF
TRBJ2-5	TRBV5-1	CASSLDFLEETQYF
TRBJ2-5	TRBV6-9	CASRRQEGRETQYF
TRBJ1-5	TRBV7-8	CASSLDRNQPQHF
TRBJ2-1	TRBV6-4	CASSPTSTNEQFF
TRBJ2-3	TRBV13	CASSLLTSGRTDTQYF
TRBJ1-1	TRBV4-1	CASSQGVGPGRMNTEAFF
TRBJ1-1	TRBV19	CASKKGSGYTEAFF
TRBJ2-7	TRBV29-1	CSAGTAYEQYF
TRBJ1-2	TRBV6-1	CASSDNQGVSYTF
TRBJ2-6	TRBV5-1	CASMSSGANVLTF
TRBJ2-5	TRBV6-6	CASSLVGAETQYF
TRBJ1-5	TRBV18	CASSTTGGNQPQHF
TRBJ1-5	TRBV21-1	CASSLNSSFKGLRSNQPQHF